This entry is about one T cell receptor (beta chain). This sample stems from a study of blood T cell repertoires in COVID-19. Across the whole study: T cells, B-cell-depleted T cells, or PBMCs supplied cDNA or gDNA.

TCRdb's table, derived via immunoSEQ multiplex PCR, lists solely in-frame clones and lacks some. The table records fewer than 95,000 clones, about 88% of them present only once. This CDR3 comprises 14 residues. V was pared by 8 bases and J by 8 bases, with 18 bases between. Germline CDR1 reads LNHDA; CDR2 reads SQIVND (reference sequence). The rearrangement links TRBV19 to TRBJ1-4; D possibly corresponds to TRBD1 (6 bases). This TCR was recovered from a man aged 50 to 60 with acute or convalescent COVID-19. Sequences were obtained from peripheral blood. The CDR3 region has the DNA TGTGCCAGTGGGGGCCCCTCCTTCGGGGAAAAACTGTTTTTT. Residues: CASGGPSFGEKLFF.